The clone carrying this T cell receptor beta chain appeared once. Its matching antigen is unknown. Libraries were prepared by immunoSEQ multiplex PCR; TCRdb keeps only in-frame clonotypes and omits some of them. This sample yields over 8,000 clones, of which approximately 68% are seen a single time; approximately 38% belongs to the top ten. The data were obtained in a study of somatic mutations in cytotoxic T cells in rheumatoid arthritis. On the study more broadly: A subset of V beta antibody-stained T-cell populations was isolated by flow sorting, reaching nearly 100% purity, and this subset included V beta1+ cells that went on to TCRB sequencing. Findings of the study overall: Unidentified antigens were the targets of the expanded CD8+ clones. Rheumatoid arthritis patients showed CD8+ clonality increasing with age, unlike healthy controls. Between rheumatoid arthritis patients and age-matched healthy controls, CD8+ T-cell clonality showed no significant difference.

V was clipped by 1 base and J by 2 bases, with 13 bases between them. CDR3 length: 15 residues. The germline gives CDR1 SGHNT, CDR2 YYREEE (reference sequence). This sequence joins TRBV5-4 and TRBJ2-7; tentatively, D is TRBD1 (6 bases). The source material was CD8+ T cells sorted from blood. The clonotype originates from an adult with rheumatoid arthritis. The CDR3 region has the DNA TGTGCCAGCAGCTTGCCCGGGACACTACCCTACGAGCAGTACTTC. Encoded protein: CASSLPGTLPYEQYF.